The clone carrying this T cell receptor beta chain was detected ten times or more. Whole blood was used without fractionation, so all unsorted peripheral T cells were included. This sample was included in a study of HIV-infected patients and healthy controls. Study context: The CD4:CD8 ratio increased slightly in early therapy, but CD8 counts showed no consistent change.

Reverse transcription used around 500 ng RNA and constant-region primers for alpha and beta. Separate chain-specific third strand synthesis with multiplexing indices produced the alpha and beta libraries. TCRdb fed the 5' RACE reads into MiXCR, producing one record per CDR3 protein. The sample includes about 10,000 distinct CDR3 sequences, 10% seen only once; the top ten take about 18%. CDR1 and CDR2 from the germline V gene are SGHVS and FQNEAQ. CDR3 size: 15 residues. Trimming left V 3 bases short and J 6 bases short, with 17 bases between. The J gene is TRBJ1-2, the V gene TRBV7-8; D unclear. This material consisted of blood, taken before antiretroviral therapy. This receptor was obtained from an adult with HIV infection. The CDR3 sequence: CASSFQYLNPDGYTF. CDR3 DNA: TGTGCCAGCAGCTTCCAGTATTTGAATCCCGATGGCTACACCTTC.